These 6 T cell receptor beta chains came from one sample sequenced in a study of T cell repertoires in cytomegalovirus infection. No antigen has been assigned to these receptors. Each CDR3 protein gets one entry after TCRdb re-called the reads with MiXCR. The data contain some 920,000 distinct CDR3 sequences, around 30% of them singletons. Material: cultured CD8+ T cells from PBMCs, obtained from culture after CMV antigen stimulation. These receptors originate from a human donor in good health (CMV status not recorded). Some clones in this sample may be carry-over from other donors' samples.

The CDR3 sequence is CSARGPSGGTDTQYF. In nucleotides, the CDR3 is TGCAGTGCTAGAGGCCCTAGCGGGGGCACAGATACGCAGTATTTT. The gene calls are TRBV20-1 and TRBJ2-3; 9 bases line up with TRBD2. Per the germline V gene, CDR1 is DFQATT and CDR2 is SNEGSKA (reference sequence). The junction had 3 bases not matched to a gene; V was cut back by 1 base and J by 1 base. CDR3 length: 15 amino acids.

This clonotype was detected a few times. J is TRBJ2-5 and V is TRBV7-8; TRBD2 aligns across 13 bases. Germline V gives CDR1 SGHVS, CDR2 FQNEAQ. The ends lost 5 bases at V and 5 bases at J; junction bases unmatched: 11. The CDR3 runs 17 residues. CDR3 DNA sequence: TGTGCCAGCAGCCCAGCCGGGACTAGCGGGGAGTGGGAGACCCAGTACTTC. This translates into CASSPAGTSGEWETQYF.

The CDR3 reads CASSLLPESPTNYGYTF. Written as DNA, the CDR3 is TGCGCCAGCAGCTTGCTACCAGAGAGCCCTACTAACTATGGCTACACCTTC. The rearrangement joins TRBV5-1 to TRBJ1-2; D is ambiguous. Trimming stripped 1 base from V and 0 bases from J, with 16 bases between. Germline CDR1 SGHRS, CDR2 YFSETQ. The length of the CDR3 is 17 residues.

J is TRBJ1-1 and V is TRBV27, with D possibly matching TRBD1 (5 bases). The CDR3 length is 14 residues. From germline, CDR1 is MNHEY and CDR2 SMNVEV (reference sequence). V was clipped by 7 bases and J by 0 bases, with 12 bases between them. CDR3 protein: CASTQDNMNTEAFF. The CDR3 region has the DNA TGTGCCAGCACCCAGGACAACATGAACACTGAAGCTTTCTTT.

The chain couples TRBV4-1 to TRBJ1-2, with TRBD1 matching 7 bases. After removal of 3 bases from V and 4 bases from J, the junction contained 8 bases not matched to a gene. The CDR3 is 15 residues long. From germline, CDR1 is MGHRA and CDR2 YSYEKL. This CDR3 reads CASSQTQGGAYGYTF. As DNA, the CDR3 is TGCGCCAGCAGCCAGACCCAGGGGGGGGCCTATGGCTACACCTTC.

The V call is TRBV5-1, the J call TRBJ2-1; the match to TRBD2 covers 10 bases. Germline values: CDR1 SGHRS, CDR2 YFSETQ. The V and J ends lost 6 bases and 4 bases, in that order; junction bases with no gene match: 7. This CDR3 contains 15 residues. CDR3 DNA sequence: TGCGCCAGCACGTCAGCGGGGGGGACATACAATGAGCAGTTCTTC. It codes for CASTSAGGTYNEQFF.